A selection of T cell receptor beta chains follows, all from one sample in a study of CD8 T cells in ankylosing spondylitis. TCRdb re-derived calls from the 5' RACE reads in MiXCR, one entry per CDR3 protein. The sample lists under 250,000 distinct CDR3 sequences, approximately 10% occurring once. The sequenced sample consisted of blood, either unsorted or a sorted T cell fraction (not recorded which). Receptors originate from a male donor with ankylosing spondylitis or in good health (not recorded which). CDR3s include the opening cysteine and the closing phenylalanine or tryptophan. The D gene is left open where the match is weak. Size tells how often a clone was seen (once, few, many) or the class of an expanded clone, and some rows leave it out.

many | - | TRBJ1-4 | TRBV3-1 | CASSPRGEKLFF | TGTGCCAGCAGCCCTAGGGGTGAAAAACTGTTTTTT
many | - | TRBJ1-4 | TRBV20-1 | CSARTAFTTNEKLFF | TGCAGTGCTAGGACGGCTTTTACAACTAATGAAAAACTGTTTTTT
many | - | TRBJ1-5 | TRBV5-1 | CASSLAGVTGQPQHF | TGCGCCAGCAGCTTGGCAGGGGTTACGGGTCAGCCCCAGCATTTT
many | - | TRBJ2-7 | TRBV2 | CASSDLKGVYEQYF | TGTGCCAGCAGTGATTTAAAAGGGGTCTACGAGCAGTACTTC
many | - | TRBJ2-2 | TRBV20-1 | CSAGDLANTGELFF | TGCAGTGCGGGGGACTTGGCGAACACCGGGGAGCTGTTTTTT
- | - | TRBJ1-2 | TRBV7-2 | CASSLQGSNYGYTF | TGTGCCAGCAGCTTACAGGGGTCTAACTATGGCTACACCTTC
- | - | TRBJ1-5 | TRBV30 | CAWSGRNQPQHF | TGTGCCTGGAGTGGCCGTAATCAGCCCCAGCATTTT
- | - | TRBJ2-7 | TRBV12-3/TRBV12-4 | CVSSRGGGNYEQYF | TGTGTCAGCAGCCGCGGCGGAGGTAACTACGAGCAGTACTTC
many | - | TRBJ2-5 | TRBV20-1 | CSASQLEQETQYF | TGCAGTGCTAGTCAGCTAGAGCAAGAGACCCAGTACTTC
many | - | TRBJ2-3 | TRBV20-1 | CSAAGTPGSDTQYF | TGCAGTGCCGCCGGGACCCCGGGATCCGATACGCAGTATTTT
many | TRBD2 | TRBJ2-1 | TRBV25-1 | CASSDAGGMDNEQFF | TGTGCCAGCAGTGACGCGGGAGGGATGGACAATGAGCAGTTCTTC
many | - | TRBJ2-3 | TRBV20-1 | CSARVGESTDTQYF | TGCAGTGCCAGGGTGGGGGAGAGCACAGATACGCAGTATTTT
many | - | TRBJ2-6 | TRBV10-3 | CAITRQGGNSGANVLTF | TGTGCCATCACCCGACAAGGGGGGAATTCTGGGGCCAACGTCCTGACTTTC
many | - | TRBJ2-4 | TRBV7-2 | CASSLGAGVKNIQYF | TGTGCCAGCAGCTTAGGGGCAGGGGTCAAAAACATTCAGTACTTC
many | TRBD2 | TRBJ2-3 | TRBV11-2 | CASSAETSGGVSTDTQYF | TGTGCCAGCAGCGCCGAGACTAGCGGGGGGGTCAGCACAGATACGCAGTATTTT
many | TRBD2 | TRBJ2-2 | TRBV20-1 | CSASSGLAGIGELFF | TGCAGTGCTAGTTCTGGACTAGCGGGAATAGGGGAGCTGTTTTTT
many | TRBD2 | TRBJ2-7 | TRBV4-1 | CASSLPGASGERNPYEQYF | TGCGCCAGCAGCCTTCCAGGGGCTAGCGGGGAAAGAAATCCCTACGAGCAGTACTTC
many | - | TRBJ1-1 | TRBV14 | CASSQDLVSEAFF | TGTGCCAGCAGCCAAGATCTTGTATCTGAAGCTTTCTTT
many | TRBD2 | TRBJ2-7 | TRBV20-1 | CSASTSGSYEQYF | TGCAGTGCTAGCACTAGCGGCTCCTACGAGCAGTACTTC
many | - | TRBJ1-1 | TRBV25-1 | CASSESYGNTEAFF | TGTGCCAGCAGTGAATCGTACGGGAACACTGAAGCTTTCTTT
few | - | TRBJ1-5 | TRBV3-1 | CASSQDGAGNQPQHF | TGTGCCAGCAGCCAAGATGGAGCAGGGAATCAGCCCCAGCATTTT
many | - | TRBJ2-3 | TRBV7-9 | CASSSPGLGNFNTQYF | TGTGCCAGCAGTTCTCCGGGACTCGGCAACTTTAATACGCAGTATTTT
few | - | TRBJ2-3 | TRBV7-9 | CASSLPENADTQYF | TGTGCCAGCAGCTTACCAGAGAATGCAGATACGCAGTATTTT
many | TRBD2 | TRBJ2-1 | TRBV5-5 | CASSLSGSWINEQFF | TGTGCCAGCAGCCTTAGCGGGAGTTGGATCAATGAGCAGTTCTTC
- | - | TRBJ2-6 | TRBV6-4 | CAGSDSSGANVLTF | TGTGCCGGCAGTGACTCATCGGGGGCCAACGTCCTGACTTTC